The clone carrying this T cell receptor beta chain is a singleton in its sample. Its antigen is unidentified. The data originate from a study of siplizumab effects on memory and regulatory T cells. Findings and caveats of the study: Phenotypic classification as naive or memory proved unattainable for roughly 75-95% of proliferating CD4+ or CD8+ clones. Contribution to the alloresponse seemed major for naive T cells, which also seemed more diverse than memory cells. Mappable alloreactive CD4+ clones came from Treg cells more than 60% of the time on average with siplizumab, against about 25% in controls. Most alloreactive clones went unmapped to unstimulated subsets; only a minor fraction mapped.

TCRdb's copy holds only in-frame clones and misses some; the assay was immunoSEQ multiplex PCR. The data show around 110,000 clones, roughly 94% seen once. V was pared by 7 bases and J by 6 bases, with 19 bases between. This CDR3 contains 15 residues. Germline CDR1 is SNHLY and CDR2 is FYNNEI. The sequenced sample consisted of non-Treg CD4+ T cells sorted from blood. The V and J genes are TRBV2 and TRBJ1-5; D uncertain. The TCR comes from a human donor in good health. CDR3 nucleotides: TGTGCCAGCACTAGCGAGGCGGGTTTCGGTCAGCCCCAGCATTTT. Translation: CASTSEAGFGQPQHF. Together with reference TRBV2 and TRBJ1-5, the CDR3 gives the full variable domain: EPEVTQTPSHQVTQMGQEVILRCVPISNHLYFYWYRQILGQKVEFLVSFYNNEISEKSEIFDDQFSVERPDGSNFTLKIRSTKLEDSAMYFCASTSEAGFGQPQHFGDGTRLSIL.